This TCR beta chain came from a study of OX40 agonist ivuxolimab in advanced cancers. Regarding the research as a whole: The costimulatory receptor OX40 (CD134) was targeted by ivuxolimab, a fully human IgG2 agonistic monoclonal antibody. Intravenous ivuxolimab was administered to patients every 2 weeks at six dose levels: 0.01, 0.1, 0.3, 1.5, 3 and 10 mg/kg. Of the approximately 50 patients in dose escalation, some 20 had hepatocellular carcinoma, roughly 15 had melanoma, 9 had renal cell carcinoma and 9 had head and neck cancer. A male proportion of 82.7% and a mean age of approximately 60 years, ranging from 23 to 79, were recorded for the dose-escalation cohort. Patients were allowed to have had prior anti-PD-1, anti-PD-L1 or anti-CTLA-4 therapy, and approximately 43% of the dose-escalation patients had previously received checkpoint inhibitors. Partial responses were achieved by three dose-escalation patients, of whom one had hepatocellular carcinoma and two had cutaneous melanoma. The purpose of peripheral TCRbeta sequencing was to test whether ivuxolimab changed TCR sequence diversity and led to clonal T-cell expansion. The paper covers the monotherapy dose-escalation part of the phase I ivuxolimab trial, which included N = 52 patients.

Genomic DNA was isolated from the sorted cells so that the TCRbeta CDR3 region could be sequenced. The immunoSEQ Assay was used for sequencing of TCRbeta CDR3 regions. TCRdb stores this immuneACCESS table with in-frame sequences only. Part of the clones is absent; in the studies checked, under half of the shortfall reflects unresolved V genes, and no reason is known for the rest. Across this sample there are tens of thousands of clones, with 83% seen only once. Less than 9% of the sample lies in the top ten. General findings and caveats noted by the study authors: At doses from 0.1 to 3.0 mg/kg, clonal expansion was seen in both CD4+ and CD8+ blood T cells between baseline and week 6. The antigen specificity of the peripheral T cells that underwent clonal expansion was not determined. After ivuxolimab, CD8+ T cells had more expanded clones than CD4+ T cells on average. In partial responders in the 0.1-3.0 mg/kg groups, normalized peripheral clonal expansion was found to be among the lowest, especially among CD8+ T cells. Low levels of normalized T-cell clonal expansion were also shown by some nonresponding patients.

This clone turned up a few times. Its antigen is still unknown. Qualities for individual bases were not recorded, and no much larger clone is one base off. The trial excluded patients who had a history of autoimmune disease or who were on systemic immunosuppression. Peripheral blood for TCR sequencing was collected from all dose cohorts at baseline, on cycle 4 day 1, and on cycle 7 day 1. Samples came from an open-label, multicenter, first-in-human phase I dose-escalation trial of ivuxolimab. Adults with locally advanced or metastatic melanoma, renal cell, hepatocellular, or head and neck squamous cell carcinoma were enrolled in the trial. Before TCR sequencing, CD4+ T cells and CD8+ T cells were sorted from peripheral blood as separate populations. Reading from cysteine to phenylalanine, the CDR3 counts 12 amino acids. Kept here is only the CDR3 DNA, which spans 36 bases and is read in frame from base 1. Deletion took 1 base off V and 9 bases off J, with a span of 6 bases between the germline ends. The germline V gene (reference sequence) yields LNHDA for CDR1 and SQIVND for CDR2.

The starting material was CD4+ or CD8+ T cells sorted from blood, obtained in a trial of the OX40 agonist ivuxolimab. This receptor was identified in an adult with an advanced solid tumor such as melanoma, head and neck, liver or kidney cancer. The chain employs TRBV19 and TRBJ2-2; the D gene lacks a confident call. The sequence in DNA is TGTGCCAGTAGTATAGGGCGGAGGGAGCTGTTTTTT. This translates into CASSIGRRELFF. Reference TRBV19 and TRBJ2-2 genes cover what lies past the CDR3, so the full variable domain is DGGITQSPKYLFRKEGQNVTLSCEQNLNHDAMYWYRQDPGQGLRLIYYSQIVNDFQKGDIAEGYSVSREKKESFPLTVTSAQKNPTAFYLCASSIGRRELFFGEGSRLTVL.